Shown below are 30 T cell receptor beta chains from a single sample sequenced in a study of shared clonotypes between healthy human individuals. Sequenced by immunoSEQ multiplex PCR; TCRdb stores in-frame clones only, minus some. The sample lists some 470,000 clones; 70% to 80% were seen once. The sample taken for sequencing was PBMCs. The receptors stem from a woman in her forties in good health. Some clones in this sample may be carry-over from other donors' samples.

The chain is built from TRBV29-1 and TRBJ1-2, with a tentative D call TRBD1 (6 bases). The CDR3 loop spans 13 amino acids. The germline V gene encodes CDR1 SQVTM and CDR2 ANQGSEA. Trimming left V 6 bases short and J 1 base short, with 12 bases between. In DNA form, the CDR3 reads TGCAGCGTCAGACAGGCCCTTAACTATGGCTACACCTTC. Amino acid sequence: CSVRQALNYGYTF.

This clone has more than one count but fewer than ten. The chain has TRBV15 and TRBJ2-5, with D perhaps matching TRBD2 (6 bases). CDR1 is LNHNV and CDR2 is YYDKDF in the germline V gene (reference sequence). Trimming left V 4 bases short and J 5 bases short, with 14 bases between. The CDR3 has 14 residues. CDR3 residues: CATSTRDSLETQYF. Written as DNA, the CDR3 is TGTGCCACCAGCACTCGGGACTCCCTGGAGACCCAGTACTTC. The full variable domain, rest sourced from reference TRBV15 and TRBJ2-5, is DAMVIQNPRYQVTQFGKPVTLSCSQTLNHNVMYWYQQKSSQAPKLLFHYYDKDFNNEADTPDNFQSRRPNTSFCFLDIRSPGLGDTAMYLCATSTRDSLETQYFGPGTRLLVL.

This clone showed up just a few times. This chain uses TRBV4-2 with TRBJ1-2, with D unclear. The V and J ends lost 0 bases and 3 bases respectively, with 5 bases between them. The CDR3 sequence is 13 residues long. CDR1 is LGHNA, CDR2 YNFKEQ, per germline. In nucleotides, the CDR3 is TGTGCCAGCAGCCAAGACTCGGACTATGGCTACACCTTC. It is translated as CASSQDSDYGYTF.

J is TRBJ1-2 and V is TRBV6-1; TRBD1 is a possible D gene (5 bases). V was cut by 6 bases and J by 5 bases, with 7 bases left in between. Looked up from germline, CDR1 is MNHNS and CDR2 is SASEGT. This CDR3 region has 11 residues. The CDR3 DNA reads as TGTGCCAGCAGCGGGGCTTATGGCTACACCTTC. Translating it yields CASSGAYGYTF.

This chain uses TRBV5-6 with TRBJ2-1, with D perhaps TRBD1 (6 bases). The V end lost 0 bases, the J end lost 5 bases, and 21 bases lay between the germline ends. Germline assignment: CDR1 SGHDT and CDR2 YYEEEE. CDR3 length: 18 amino acids. The CDR3 reads CASSLEEWAGVIDNEQFF. The CDR3 DNA is TGTGCCAGCAGCTTGGAAGAATGGGCAGGGGTAATAGACAATGAGCAGTTCTTC.

A word on this clone: It differs at one base from a far larger clone, so likely a read error. V usage is TRBV11-1 and J usage is TRBJ2-1; D might be TRBD1 or TRBD2, each matching 5 bases. V shed 2 bases and J shed 15 bases, with 17 bases lying between them. This CDR3 is 13 amino acids long. CDR1 and CDR2 from the germline V gene are SGHAT and FQDESV (reference sequence). The DNA of the CDR3 is TGTGCCAGCAGCTTATCCCAGGGACGGGCGGCGTTCTTC. It encodes CASSLSQGRAAFF.

This clone has only a few counts. V and J are TRBV7-9 and TRBJ1-1, with 8 bases aligning to TRBD1. This CDR3 has 16 amino acids. CDR1 and CDR2 from the germline V gene are SEHNR and FQNEAQ (reference sequence). Trimming took 4 bases from V and 3 from J; bases not matched to a gene: 10. The CDR3 bases are TGTGCCAGCAGCTCCAGACCAGGGGGCGCGGACACTGAAGCTTTCTTT. Protein sequence: CASSSRPGGADTEAFF. The entire variable domain, with the rest obtained from reference TRBV7-9 and TRBJ1-1, is as follows: DTGVSQNPRHKITKRGQNVTFRCDPISEHNRLYWYRQTLGQGPEFLTYFQNEAQLEKSRLLSDRFSAERPKGSFSTLEIQRTEQGDSAMYLCASSSRPGGADTEAFFGQGTRLTVV.

The sample holds one count of this clone. This chain uses TRBV28 with TRBJ2-3; 8 bases map to TRBD2. J was trimmed by 7 bases and V by 8 bases; bases with no gene match: 14. CDR3 length: 15 amino acids. Looked up from germline, CDR1 is MDHEN and CDR2 is SYDVKM. The CDR3 DNA reads TGTGCCAGCTCACAGCGGGAGAGCTTCTTCCATACGCAGTATTTT. Amino acids: CASSQRESFFHTQYF.

In this sample, this clone turned up many times. This chain links TRBV27 with TRBJ2-7; no clear D. The CDR3 sequence is 15 residues long. Trimming removed 4 bases at V and 5 bases at J, with 18 bases between. Germline CDR1 is MNHEY and CDR2 is SMNVEV (reference sequence). CDR3 coding DNA: TGTGCCAGCAGTTCCCCGAGGCGGATATCCCACGAGCAGTACTTC. This encodes CASSSPRRISHEQYF.

V usage is TRBV27 and J usage is TRBJ2-5; TRBD2 aligns across 13 bases. The germline V gene encodes CDR1 MNHEY and CDR2 SMNVEV (reference sequence). The CDR3 length is 16 residues. V lost 2 bases, J lost 2 bases, and 2 bases stayed unmatched. In DNA form, the CDR3 reads TGTGCCAGCAGTTTAGGGACTAGCGGGATGCAAGAGACCCAGTACTTC. Translation: CASSLGTSGMQETQYF.

The rearrangement links TRBV5-1 to TRBJ2-6, with TRBD1 identical over 7 bases. Trimming at V came to 4 bases and at J to 0 bases, leaving 10 bases not matched to a gene. Germline loops: CDR1 SGHRS, CDR2 YFSETQ. This CDR3 contains 18 residues. The CDR3 sequence is CASSRSGQARSGANVLTF. DNA for the CDR3: TGCGCCAGCAGCCGCAGCGGACAGGCCCGCTCTGGGGCCAACGTCCTGACTTTC.

In this sample, this clone turned up once. The chain employs TRBV7-9 and TRBJ1-4; 7 bases fit TRBD1. The J segment lost 6 bases and the V segment lost 5 bases, leaving 9 bases of the junction unmatched. The CDR3 loop spans 15 amino acids. CDR1 and CDR2 from the germline V gene are SEHNR and FQNEAQ (reference sequence). The CDR3 sequence is CASSHLTGTDEKLFF. The CDR3 DNA reads as TGTGCCAGCAGCCACCTTACCGGGACAGATGAAAAACTGTTTTTT.

The V gene is TRBV21-1, the J gene TRBJ2-2; the DNA was not compared with TRBD2, the D call given in the table. TRBV21-1 is assigned pseudogene status. The CDR3 loop spans 17 amino acids. The CDR3 DNA reads as TGTGCCAGCAGCAAGTATAGCGGATTAACGAACACCGGGGAGCTGTTTTTT. It specifies CASSKYSGLTNTGELFF.

The chain joins TRBV5-1 to TRBJ1-2; TRBD1 aligns across 7 bases. This CDR3 is 13 amino acids long. Germline V lookup: CDR1 SGHRS, CDR2 YFSETQ. Unmatched junction bases numbered 5, after V lost 4 bases and J lost 5 bases. The CDR3 DNA reads TGCGCCAGCAGCGACGTACAGGGGTATGGCTACACCTTC. Translating gives CASSDVQGYGYTF.

The chain couples TRBV7-6 to TRBJ2-3, with D possibly matching TRBD2 (6 bases). CDR1 and CDR2 from the germline V gene are SGHVS and FNYEAQ. Trimming took 2 bases from V and 2 from J, leaving 14 bases between them. This CDR3 spans 16 amino acids. CDR3 DNA sequence: TGTGCCAGCAGCTTACGGGGAGCGGGTGTCACAGATACGCAGTATTTT. It encodes CASSLRGAGVTDTQYF.

A note on this clone: It is likely a read error: a sequence one base away is far more abundant. Other nucleotide sequences from this sample produce the same CDR3. The chain employs TRBV2 and TRBJ2-7; 11 nucleotides match TRBD2. This CDR3 is 15 amino acids long. Germline V gene data show CDR1 as SNHLY and CDR2 as FYNNEI. DNA for the CDR3: TGTGCCACACCCGGGGCTAGCGGGAGGTCCTACGGGCAGTACTTC. It codes for CATPGASGRSYGQYF.

The rearrangement uses TRBV27 and TRBJ2-1; D is tentatively TRBD1 or TRBD2 (5 bases each). Germline values: CDR1 MNHEY, CDR2 SMNVEV (reference sequence). This CDR3 has 15 amino acids. Trimming took 0 bases from V and 3 from J, leaving 9 bases between them. The CDR3 bases are TGTGCCAGCAGTTTATCTGGGGGAGTCTACAATGAGCAGTTCTTC. Translated, it gives CASSLSGGVYNEQFF.

Only a few counts were recorded for this clone. As DNA, the CDR3 is TGTGCCAGCAGCTTAATCGACAGGGGGGTCTACGAGCAGTACTTC. Translating it yields CASSLIDRGVYEQYF. The chain carries TRBV11-2 and TRBJ2-5, with 9 bases identical to TRBD1. The closer fit of TRBJ2-7 to the DNA end suggests the J call may be wrong. The CDR3 length is 15 residues. Per the germline V gene, CDR1 is SGHAT and CDR2 is FQNNGV.

This clone came up a few times. The gene calls are TRBV15 and TRBJ2-3; 11 nucleotides align to TRBD2. Germline V gene lookup returns CDR1 LNHNV and CDR2 YYDKDF (reference sequence). The CDR3 spans 18 residues. J gave up 6 bases and V 1 base, and 12 bases lay outside the gene matches. The CDR3 DNA is TGTGCCACCAGCAGAGCACGAGGGACTAGCGGCCCTGACGATACGCAGTATTTT. Translating gives CATSRARGTSGPDDTQYF.

This clone was detected a few times. Here the CDR3 DNA reads TGCAGCGTGGACACAGGGGGCGTGGGAGAGACCCAGTACTTC. This codes for CSVDTGGVGETQYF. The chain couples TRBV29-1 to TRBJ2-5; 9 bases align to TRBD1. The V gene end was trimmed by 6 bases and the J gene end by 4 bases; junction bases not matched to a gene: 9. The CDR3 has 14 amino acids. Per the germline V gene, CDR1 is SQVTM and CDR2 is ANQGSEA.

V gene TRBV28 combines with J gene TRBJ2-2; D uncertain. The CDR3 consists of 9 residues. V was shortened by 8 bases and J by 6 bases, with 1 base between the two germline ends. Germline loops: CDR1 MDHEN, CDR2 SYDVKM. CDR3 nucleotide sequence: TGTGCCAGCTCCGGGGAGCTGTTTTTT. Translating it yields CASSGELFF.

J is TRBJ2-5 and V is TRBV9; perhaps TRBD1 as D (6 bases). The length of the CDR3 is 15 residues. V was shortened by 4 bases and J by 3 bases, with 16 bases between the two germline ends. Germline CDR1 SGDLS, CDR2 YYNGEE. Here the CDR3 reads CASSPQRYREETQYF. The CDR3 DNA reads TGTGCCAGCAGCCCTCAGAGGTACAGGGAAGAGACCCAGTACTTC.

This clone has more than one count but fewer than ten. The chain uses TRBV28 and TRBJ1-1, with D perhaps matching TRBD1 (5 bases). CDR1 and CDR2 from the germline V gene are MDHEN and SYDVKM. The CDR3 spans 14 residues. Trimming took 6 bases from V and 0 from J, leaving 11 bases between them. In DNA form, the CDR3 reads TGTGCCAGCAGGGGGGGGGTTGTGAACACTGAAGCTTTCTTT. Protein sequence: CASRGGVVNTEAFF.

The CDR3 sequence is CASSFGTGDYNEQFF. The CDR3 nucleotides read TGCGCCAGCAGCTTTGGGACAGGGGACTACAATGAGCAGTTCTTC. The genes are TRBV5-1 and TRBJ2-1, with 10 nucleotides matching TRBD1. The CDR3 is made up of 15 amino acids. V was clipped by 2 bases and J by 3 bases; unmatched bases: 2. Per the germline V gene, CDR1 is SGHRS and CDR2 is YFSETQ. The full variable domain, in which reference TRBV5-1 and TRBJ2-1 provide the parts outside the CDR3, is KAGVTQTPRYLIKTRGQQVTLSCSPISGHRSVSWYQQTPGQGLQFLFEYFSETQRNKGNFPGRFSGRQFSNSRSEMNVSTLELGDSALYLCASSFGTGDYNEQFFGPGTRLTVL.

The rearrangement joins TRBV5-6 to TRBJ1-5, with D possibly TRBD1 on 6 matching bases. V shed 1 base and J shed 2 bases, with 10 bases lying between them. Germline V gene sequence: CDR1 SGHDT, CDR2 YYEEEE. The CDR3 spans 15 residues. The chain's CDR3 is CASSLWGLGNQPQHF. The CDR3 DNA reads TGTGCCAGCAGCTTGTGGGGGCTGGGCAATCAGCCCCAGCATTTT.

The genes are TRBV18 and TRBJ2-7, with 9 positions matching TRBD2. The V and J ends lost 3 bases and 0 bases, in that order; junction bases with no gene match: 6. Germline values: CDR1 KGHSH, CDR2 LQKENI. The CDR3 has 16 amino acids. The CDR3 region has the DNA TGTGCCAGCTCACCTAGCGGGAGCGGCCCCTCCTACGAGCAGTACTTC. Amino acids: CASSPSGSGPSYEQYF. The full variable domain, its missing parts supplied by reference TRBV18 and TRBJ2-7, is NAGVMQNPRHLVRRRGQEARLRCSPMKGHSHVYWYRQLPEEGLKFMVYLQKENIIDESGMPKERFSAEFPKEGPSILRIQQVVRGDSAAYFCASSPSGSGPSYEQYFGPGTRLTVT.

V usage is TRBV7-3 and J usage is TRBJ2-2; D is perhaps TRBD2 (5 bases). The CDR3 length is 14 residues. The germline V gene encodes CDR1 SGHTA and CDR2 FQGTGA. V dropped 1 base and J dropped 7 bases, with 10 bases sitting between them. The CDR3 is CASSLSNSGGELFF. The CDR3 nucleotides are TGTGCCAGCAGCTTAAGCAACAGCGGCGGGGAGCTGTTTTTT. The whole variable domain, remainder taken from reference TRBV7-3 and TRBJ2-2, is GAGVSQTPSNKVTEKGKYVELRCDPISGHTALYWYRQSLGQGPEFLIYFQGTGAADDSGLPNDRFFAVRPEGSVSTLKIQRTERGDSAVYLCASSLSNSGGELFFGEGSRLTVL.

Remarks on this clone: Possible read error: a much larger clone is one base away. The same CDR3 is also encoded by other DNA sequences in this sample. The chain uses TRBV5-4 and TRBJ2-5; 7 positions agree with TRBD2. With V trimmed by 4 bases and J by 5 bases, 11 bases remained unmatched. There are 15 residues in the CDR3. CDR1 is SGHNT and CDR2 is YYREEE in the germline V gene (reference sequence). CDR3 loop: CASSRGVAEGETQYF. DNA of the CDR3: TGTGCCAGCAGCCGGGGGGTAGCGGAAGGGGAGACCCAGTACTTC. Supplemented by reference TRBV5-4 and TRBJ2-5, the full variable domain reads ETGVTQSPTHLIKTRGQQVTLRCSSQSGHNTVSWYQQALGQGPQFIFQYYREEENGRGNFPPRFSGLQFPNYSSELNVNALELDDSALYLCASSRGVAEGETQYFGPGTRLLVL.

This clone was observed once. The chain has TRBV28 and TRBJ1-2; perhaps TRBD1 as D (6 bases). The CDR3 runs to 18 residues. Per germline, CDR1 MDHEN and CDR2 SYDVKM. V was trimmed by 7 bases and J by 0 bases, leaving 24 bases between them. The CDR3 region has the DNA TGTGCCAGCACTCTTTACCCGGGGGCGATCAAAGCTAACTATGGCTACACCTTC. This sequence encodes CASTLYPGAIKANYGYTF.

The chain is built from TRBV10-1 and TRBJ2-2; the match to TRBD2 covers 8 bases. J was trimmed by 0 bases and V by 6 bases; bases with no gene match: 3. CDR1 is WNHNN and CDR2 is SYGVQD in the germline V gene (reference sequence). This CDR3 has 15 amino acids. The CDR3 here is CASSTSGTNTGELFF. CDR3 in DNA: TGCGCCAGCAGCACTAGCGGAACGAACACCGGGGAGCTGTTTTTT.